A selection of T cell receptor beta chains follows, all from one sample in a study of shared clonotypes between healthy human individuals. TCRdb's table, derived via immunoSEQ multiplex PCR, lists solely in-frame clones and lacks some. The data contain some 2,100,000 clones, roughly 91% of them seen just once; the ten biggest clones take up approximately 1.7%. The source material was naive CD8+ T cells from PBMCs. These receptors were obtained from a man aged 18 to 29 in good health. Some clones in this sample may be carry-over from other donors' samples. CDR3s include the opening cysteine and the closing phenylalanine or tryptophan. D genes are given only for firm matches. For some rows the clone size is stated as once, few or many, or as a class when expanded; others skip it.

>TRBD2|TRBV9|TRBJ2-1|-
TGTGCCAGCAGCGTTGGCGGGAGTTCCCACTTTGAGCAGTTCTTC
CASSVGGSSHFEQFF
>-|TRBV5-8|TRBJ1-1|-
TGTGCCAGCAGAGAGTACCGGCAACCGAACACTGAAGCTTTCTTT
CASREYRQPNTEAFF
>-|TRBV5-1|TRBJ2-7|-
TGCGCCAGCAGCTTGGAGGCTCTTACCTACGAGCAGTACTTC
CASSLEALTYEQYF
>-|TRBV7-8|TRBJ1-1|-
TGTGCCAGCAGCGGCGGCGGGAACACTGAAGCTTTCTTT
CASSGGGNTEAFF
>TRBD1|TRBV5-6|TRBJ1-2|-
TGTGCCAGCAGCTGGGACAGGACTAACTATGGCTACACCTTC
CASSWDRTNYGYTF
>TRBD2|TRBV5-4|TRBJ2-2|-
TGTGCCAGCAGCCCCCTAGCGGGAGGCACCGGGGAGCTGTTTTTT
CASSPLAGGTGELFF
>-|TRBV10-3|TRBJ2-7|-
TGTGCCATCAGTGAGTCAGGGGGATACTACGAGCAGTACTTC
CAISESGGYYEQYF
>TRBD2|TRBV4-2|TRBJ2-7|-
TGTGCCAGCAGCCAAGTAGAGGCAGCGGGAGAATACGAGCAGTACTTC
CASSQVEAAGEYEQYF
>-|TRBV28|TRBJ1-2|-
TGTGCCAGCACCTTCCTAGAGACCGGGACAAGCTATGGCTACACCTTC
CASTFLETGTSYGYTF
>TRBD2|TRBV18|TRBJ2-4|-
TGTGCCAGCTCACCAGTGACTAGCGGAATACCTAAGCCCCAAAACATTCAGTACTTC
CASSPVTSGIPKPQNIQYF
>-|TRBV27|TRBJ2-7|-
TGTGCCAGCAGTTTAAGGGGACCGTCCTACGAGCAGTACTTC
CASSLRGPSYEQYF
>-|TRBV27|TRBJ2-7|-
TGTGCCAGCAGTTTATCTGGGTTTGGTTACCCCGCCTCCTACGAGCAGTACTTC
CASSLSGFGYPASYEQYF
>-|TRBV11-2|TRBJ1-2|-
TGTGCCAGCAGCTTGGGTCACAGGGATTACTATGGCTACACCTTC
CASSLGHRDYYGYTF
>-|TRBV7-8|TRBJ2-1|-
TGTGCCAGCAGCTTATTTGGGACAAGAGACAATGAGCAGTTCTTC
CASSLFGTRDNEQFF
>TRBD2|TRBV11-2|TRBJ2-7|-
TGTGCCAGCAGCTTAGGGCGACTAGCGGGACGTTACGAGCAGTACTTC
CASSLGRLAGRYEQYF
>TRBD1|TRBV5-4|TRBJ2-7|-
TGTGCCAGCAGCCCCGGGACAGGATCCTACGAGCAGTACTTC
CASSPGTGSYEQYF
>-|TRBV27|TRBJ1-2|-
TGTGCCAGCAGCCTGCTTTGGGATTCGGCTGGCTACACCTTC
CASSLLWDSAGYTF
>-|TRBV5-6|TRBJ1-2|-
TGTGCCAGCAGCTTGGTTGTTTCTTACCAGGGGAATGGCTACACCTTC
CASSLVVSYQGNGYTF
>-|TRBV19|TRBJ1-2|-
TGTGCCAGTAGATTATCCTCGAGCCAAGGGGTATATGGCTACACCTTC
CASRLSSSQGVYGYTF
>TRBD1|TRBV25-1|TRBJ1-4|few
TGTGCCAGCAGTGGGACAGGGGATGGAAAACTGTTTTTT
CASSGTGDGKLFF
>TRBD2|TRBV2|TRBJ2-2|-
TGTGCCAGCAGGGCGACTAGCGGGATGCTCGGGGAGCTGTTTTTT
CASRATSGMLGELFF
>-|TRBV28|TRBJ1-1|-
TGTGCCAGCAGTTTATACAGATCCTATATGAACACTGAAGCTTTCTTT
CASSLYRSYMNTEAFF
>TRBD2|TRBV7-9|TRBJ2-5|-
TGTGCCAGCAGCTACTCCCTAGCGGGAGTGAGGGAGACCCAGTACTTC
CASSYSLAGVRETQYF
>TRBD2|TRBV28|TRBJ2-7|-
TGTGCCAGCAGTTTATCTCCGACTAGCGGGAGCCGTTCCGAGCAGTACTTC
CASSLSPTSGSRSEQYF
>TRBD1|TRBV7-9|TRBJ1-2|few
TGTGCCAGCAGCTTAGGACAGGGGGCTGACTATGGCTACACCTTC
CASSLGQGADYGYTF
>TRBD2|TRBV11-2|TRBJ2-1|-
TGTGCCAGCAGACCCGCCGCAGCGGGGATATACAATGAGCAGTTCTTC
CASRPAAAGIYNEQFF
>TRBD1|TRBV6-1|TRBJ2-2|-
TGTGCCAGCAGTGTTTACAGGGGGGAGAGCACCGGGGAGCTGTTTTTT
CASSVYRGESTGELFF
>-|TRBV28|TRBJ2-7|-
TGTGCCAGCAGTTTCGGGACTCACTCCTACGAGCAGTACTTC
CASSFGTHSYEQYF